Included here is one TCR beta chain sequence, with context. What it binds is not known. TCRdb reprocessed the 5' RACE reads via MiXCR and lists one record per CDR3 protein. Altogether under 250,000 distinct CDR3 sequences are present, about 10% being singletons, with the ten largest covering 2% to 3%. The data were taken from a study of CD8 T cells in ankylosing spondylitis. Notes on the study in general: Blood of patients with ankylosing spondylitis appeared to be characterized by a TCR beta motif of about eight highly homologous variants. It was reported that disease-linked clones were significantly enriched in matched ankylosing spondylitis synovial fluid.

The receptor was derived from a male donor with ankylosing spondylitis or in good health (not recorded which). Specimen: blood, either unsorted or a sorted T cell fraction (not recorded which).

The CDR3 nucleotides are TGTGCCAGCAGCCAAGATCGAGCAGCCCCAGGGAGCGAGCAGTACTTC. It codes for CASSQDRAAPGSEQYF. The chain couples TRBV3-1 to TRBJ2-7, with D perhaps given as TRBD1 or TRBD2 (5 bases each). The CDR3 runs 16 residues. The ends were cut back, 0 bases at V and 6 bases at J, with 18 bases in the middle. Germline V gives CDR1 LGHDT, CDR2 YNNKEL (reference sequence).